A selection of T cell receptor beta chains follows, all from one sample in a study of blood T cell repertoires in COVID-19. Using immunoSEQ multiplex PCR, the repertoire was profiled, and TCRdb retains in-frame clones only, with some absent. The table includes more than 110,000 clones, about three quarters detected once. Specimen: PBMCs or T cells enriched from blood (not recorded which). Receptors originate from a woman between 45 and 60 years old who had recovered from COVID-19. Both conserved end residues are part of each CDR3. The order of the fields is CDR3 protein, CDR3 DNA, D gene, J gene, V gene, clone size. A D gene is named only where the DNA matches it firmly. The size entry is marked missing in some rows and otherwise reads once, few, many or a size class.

CDR3 protein: CASSQGRGSRANVLTF; CDR3 DNA: TGCGCCAGCAGCCAGGGGCGGGGCTCTAGGGCCAACGTCCTGACTTTC; D gene: .; J gene: TRBJ2-6; V gene: TRBV4-1; clone size: .
CDR3 protein: CASSVASVSNYGYTF; CDR3 DNA: TGTGCCAGCAGCGTAGCTTCCGTCTCTAACTATGGCTACACCTTC; D gene: .; J gene: TRBJ1-2; V gene: TRBV9; clone size: .
CDR3 protein: CASSLQGQAETDTQYF; CDR3 DNA: TGTGCCAGCAGTTTACAGGGACAGGCCGAGACAGATACGCAGTATTTT; D gene: TRBD1; J gene: TRBJ2-3; V gene: TRBV28; clone size: .
CDR3 protein: CASRSGLVNEQFF; CDR3 DNA: TGTGCCAGCAGGTCGGGACTAGTCAATGAGCAGTTCTTC; D gene: TRBD2; J gene: TRBJ2-1; V gene: TRBV28; clone size: .
CDR3 protein: CASSLYDKGDGGTQETQYF; CDR3 DNA: TGTGCCAGCAGCTTATATGATAAAGGGGACGGGGGAACCCAAGAGACCCAGTACTTC; D gene: .; J gene: TRBJ2-5; V gene: TRBV12-1; clone size: .
CDR3 protein: CASSQQATGGLPYEQYF; CDR3 DNA: TGTGCCAGCAGTCAACAGGCAACGGGAGGTCTTCCCTACGAGCAGTACTTC; D gene: TRBD2; J gene: TRBJ2-7; V gene: TRBV4-2; clone size: .
CDR3 protein: CASSSVTGNSPLHF; CDR3 DNA: TGTGCCAGCAGTTCGGTTACCGGTAATTCACCCCTCCACTTT; D gene: .; J gene: TRBJ1-6; V gene: TRBV27; clone size: .
CDR3 protein: CASSPQGPAYGYTF; CDR3 DNA: TGTGCCAGCAGCCCCCAGGGGCCGGCCTATGGCTACACCTTC; D gene: .; J gene: TRBJ1-2; V gene: TRBV5-4; clone size: .
CDR3 protein: CAWRPKIGTGRSYEQYF; CDR3 DNA: TGTGCCTGGAGGCCAAAAATCGGGACAGGGCGCTCCTACGAGCAGTACTTC; D gene: TRBD1; J gene: TRBJ2-7; V gene: TRBV30; clone size: once
CDR3 protein: CASSLQGKDYGYTF; CDR3 DNA: TGTGCCAGTAGTTTACAGGGGAAGGACTATGGCTACACCTTC; D gene: TRBD1; J gene: TRBJ1-2; V gene: TRBV19; clone size: .
CDR3 protein: CASSARQFSGANVLTF; CDR3 DNA: TGTGCCAGCTCTGCCAGACAGTTTTCTGGGGCCAACGTCCTGACTTTC; D gene: .; J gene: TRBJ2-6; V gene: TRBV28; clone size: .
CDR3 protein: CASSHGQGAVGNTIYF; CDR3 DNA: TGTGCCAGCAGCCACGGACAGGGGGCTGTAGGAAACACCATATATTTT; D gene: TRBD1; J gene: TRBJ1-3; V gene: TRBV7-9; clone size: .
CDR3 protein: CASSPLHLAELNNEQFF; CDR3 DNA: TGTGCCAGCAGTCCATTACATTTAGCGGAGCTTAACAATGAGCAGTTCTTC; D gene: .; J gene: TRBJ2-1; V gene: TRBV28; clone size: .
CDR3 protein: CASSLGGAGGQETQYF; CDR3 DNA: TGTGCCAGCAGCTTGGGAGGCGCGGGGGGACAAGAGACCCAGTACTTC; D gene: TRBD2; J gene: TRBJ2-5; V gene: TRBV5-4; clone size: .
CDR3 protein: CASSLDQLTNSNQPQHF; CDR3 DNA: TGTGCCAGCAGTTTAGACCAATTGACAAATAGCAATCAGCCCCAGCATTTT; D gene: .; J gene: TRBJ1-5; V gene: TRBV28; clone size: .
CDR3 protein: CASSFPGQYYGYTF; CDR3 DNA: TGTGCCAGCAGTTTCCCGGGACAGTACTATGGCTACACCTTC; D gene: TRBD1; J gene: TRBJ1-2; V gene: TRBV6-2/TRBV6-3; clone size: few
CDR3 protein: CASSRDSINNEQFF; CDR3 DNA: TGCGCCAGCAGCCGGGACAGCATCAACAATGAGCAGTTCTTC; D gene: TRBD1; J gene: TRBJ2-1; V gene: TRBV5-1; clone size: .
CDR3 protein: CASSIGLAAPTDTQYF; CDR3 DNA: TGTGCCAGTAGTATAGGACTAGCGGCCCCCACAGATACGCAGTATTTT; D gene: TRBD2; J gene: TRBJ2-3; V gene: TRBV19; clone size: .
CDR3 protein: CASRLTGTLFMNTEAFF; CDR3 DNA: TGTGCCAGCAGGCTAACCGGGACATTATTCATGAACACTGAAGCTTTCTTT; D gene: .; J gene: TRBJ1-1; V gene: TRBV27; clone size: .
CDR3 protein: CASSTDGSSYNSPLHF; CDR3 DNA: TGTGCCAGCAGTACGGACGGGAGCTCCTATAATTCACCCCTCCACTTT; D gene: .; J gene: TRBJ1-6; V gene: TRBV28; clone size: .
CDR3 protein: CASSFPRLASNTGELFF; CDR3 DNA: TGTGCCAGCAGCTTCCCAAGACTAGCGTCGAACACCGGGGAGCTGTTTTTT; D gene: TRBD2; J gene: TRBJ2-2; V gene: TRBV7-2; clone size: .
CDR3 protein: CASSWTGPLNQPQHF; CDR3 DNA: TGTGCCAGTAGTTGGACAGGGCCCCTTAATCAGCCCCAGCATTTT; D gene: TRBD1; J gene: TRBJ1-5; V gene: TRBV19; clone size: .
CDR3 protein: CASSLGGLATDTQYF; CDR3 DNA: TGTGCCAGCAGCTTAGGGGGACTAGCCACAGATACGCAGTATTTT; D gene: TRBD2; J gene: TRBJ2-3; V gene: TRBV7-9; clone size: .
CDR3 protein: CSAWTGEQYF; CDR3 DNA: TGCAGTGCGTGGACGGGGGAGCAGTACTTC; D gene: .; J gene: TRBJ2-7; V gene: TRBV20-1; clone size: .
CDR3 protein: CATGTRQGAEKLFF; CDR3 DNA: TGTGCCACCGGGACCAGACAGGGTGCTGAAAAACTGTTTTTT; D gene: TRBD1; J gene: TRBJ1-4; V gene: TRBV6-5; clone size: once
CDR3 protein: CASSSGTGGGNTIYF; CDR3 DNA: TGTGCCAGCTCCTCCGGGACAGGAGGAGGAAACACCATATATTTT; D gene: TRBD1; J gene: TRBJ1-3; V gene: TRBV19; clone size: .
CDR3 protein: CASNHGSADTQYF; CDR3 DNA: TGTGCCAGCAACCACGGGAGTGCAGATACGCAGTATTTT; D gene: .; J gene: TRBJ2-3; V gene: TRBV6-6; clone size: .
CDR3 protein: CASRLAGEDRANTEAFF; CDR3 DNA: TGTGCAAGTCGCTTAGCTGGGGAAGACAGGGCCAACACTGAAGCTTTCTTT; D gene: .; J gene: TRBJ1-1; V gene: TRBV12-2; clone size: .
CDR3 protein: CASRQNNSPLHF; CDR3 DNA: TGCGCCAGCAGACAGAATAATTCACCCCTCCACTTT; D gene: .; J gene: TRBJ1-6; V gene: TRBV4-1; clone size: few
CDR3 protein: CASSRGGQGYEQYF; CDR3 DNA: TGTGCCAGCAGCAGAGGTGGTCAGGGCTACGAGCAGTACTTC; D gene: .; J gene: TRBJ2-7; V gene: TRBV7-2; clone size: .
CDR3 protein: CASSQATGFPGGYTF; CDR3 DNA: TGTGCCAGCAGCCAAGCAACGGGGTTTCCTGGAGGCTACACCTTC; D gene: .; J gene: TRBJ1-2; V gene: TRBV14; clone size: .
CDR3 protein: CASSPGRGSNQPQHF; CDR3 DNA: TGTGCCAGCAGCCCCGGGCGGGGGAGCAATCAGCCCCAGCATTTT; D gene: .; J gene: TRBJ1-5; V gene: TRBV7-8; clone size: once
CDR3 protein: CASSLGVRDSPLHF; CDR3 DNA: TGCGCCAGCTCCCTCGGGGTACGGGATTCACCCCTCCACTTT; D gene: .; J gene: TRBJ1-6; V gene: TRBV5-1; clone size: .
CDR3 protein: CASSPQVPYSGANVLTF; CDR3 DNA: TGTGCCAGCAGCCCACAGGTCCCGTACTCTGGGGCCAACGTCCTGACTTTC; D gene: .; J gene: TRBJ2-6; V gene: TRBV11-2; clone size: once
CDR3 protein: CASSLNEKLFF; CDR3 DNA: TGTGCCAGCAGCCTAAATGAAAAACTGTTTTTT; D gene: .; J gene: TRBJ1-4; V gene: TRBV2; clone size: .
CDR3 protein: CASSYQTSGISEQYF; CDR3 DNA: TGTGCCAGCAGTTACCAGACTAGCGGGATTTCCGAGCAGTACTTC; D gene: TRBD2; J gene: TRBJ2-7; V gene: TRBV6-5; clone size: .